These 8 T cell receptor beta chains came from one sample sequenced in a study of regulatory T cells in long-lasting Graves disease (dated by TCRdb to about 2021). According to the study, the label for this sample's time point signals: persistent/refractory GD, antithyroid drugs over 5 years with positive TRAb. For both TCR sequencing and RNA sequencing, RNA was extracted from PBMCs using TRIzol. To prepare the library, multiplex PCR was applied. The data were produced on an Illumina HiSeq 4000. iRepertoire HTBI primers and Arm-PCR amplification of CDR3 regions were used to construct TCR beta libraries. TCRdb ran its own pipeline on the public reads, namely fastp trimming at Q25 and MiXCR clone calling, and kept in-frame beta chains. When rows share a CDR3 protein, they turn into one entry using the most common DNA and genes. The sample table shows about 400,000 distinct CDR3 sequences, and around 20% are seen once. In total, the top ten clones hold roughly 20% of the sample.

The specimen was peripheral blood mononuclear cells (PBMCs), collected when the disease was refractory, from a patient treated with antithyroid drugs. These receptors came from a female donor with Graves disease.

The chain links TRBV20-1 to TRBJ2-3; 10 bases align to TRBD2. The V gene end was trimmed by 4 bases and the J gene end by 0 bases; junction bases not matched to a gene: 4. The CDR3 loop spans 15 amino acids. Germline loops: CDR1 DFQATT, CDR2 SNEGSKA (reference sequence). CDR3 region: CSATLTSGSTDTQYF. As DNA, the CDR3 is TGCAGTGCTACCCTGACTAGCGGGAGCACAGATACGCAGTATTTT.

This clonotype has at least ten counts. This chain joins TRBV27 and TRBJ1-5; the D gene is possibly TRBD1 (6 bases). Trimming took off 4 bases at V and 3 bases at J, with 13 bases between the two ends. The germline gives CDR1 MNHEY, CDR2 SMNVEV (reference sequence). The CDR3 consists of 15 residues. CDR3 coding DNA: TGTGCCAGCAGTTATACCTCAGGGGTCAATCAGCCCCAGCATTTT. Translation gives CASSYTSGVNQPQHF.

This clonotype showed up many times. The chain couples TRBV27 to TRBJ2-2; 8 bases are a match to TRBD2. Germline CDR1 is MNHEY and CDR2 is SMNVEV (reference sequence). Trimming at V came to 8 bases and at J to 5 bases, leaving 13 bases not matched to a gene. The CDR3 length is 16 residues. In DNA form, the CDR3 reads TGTGCCAGCTACCTGGAAGCGGGAGTCCCTACCGGGGAGCTGTTTTTT. The encoded protein is CASYLEAGVPTGELFF.

Regarding this clonotype: This may stem from a read error, because a much larger clone lies one nucleotide away. This chain connects TRBV6-1 to TRBJ1-1; 9 bases map to TRBD1. This CDR3 has 13 amino acids. Germline V lookup: CDR1 MNHNS, CDR2 SASEGT. CDR3 DNA sequence: TGTGCCAGTGGACAGGGGCAGGGAACTGAAGCTTCCTTT. This codes for CASGQGQGTEASF.

This clonotype was observed a few times. The chain is built from TRBV7-2 and TRBJ1-2; D not resolved. Trimming stripped 5 bases from V and 2 bases from J, with 21 bases between. Germline V gene sequence: CDR1 SGHTA, CDR2 FQGNSA. The CDR3 covers 17 residues. The CDR3 bases are TGTGCCAGCAGCCAAAGAGGACGGCAAATATGGAACTATGGCTACACCTTC. It specifies CASSQRGRQIWNYGYTF. Looking up the rest from reference TRBV7-2 and TRBJ1-2 gives the full variable domain: GAGVSQSPSNKVTEKGKDVELRCDPISGHTALYWYRQSLGQGLEFLIYFQGNSAPDKSGLPSDRFSAERTGGSVSTLTIQRTQQEDSAVYLCASSQRGRQIWNYGYTFGSGTRLTVV.

The rearrangement links TRBV6-2 or TRBV6-3 to TRBJ1-3, with TRBD1 matching 7 bases. The CDR3 has 14 amino acids. Germline CDR1 is MNHEY and CDR2 is SVGEGT. V lost 8 bases to trimming and J lost 1 base; unmatched junction nucleotides: 5. The CDR3 spells CASSETGSGNTIYF. CDR3 sequence (DNA): TGTGCCAGCTCAGAGACAGGGTCTGGAAACACCATATATTTT.

The CDR3 region is CASSDTDRDYEQYF. The CDR3 coding sequence is TGTGCCAGCAGTGACACTGACAGGGACTACGAGCAGTACTTC. The rearrangement uses TRBV25-1 and TRBJ2-5; the match to TRBD1 covers 7 bases. The end of the DNA aligns better with TRBJ2-7, so the J call may be wrong. Germline V gene sequence: CDR1 MGHDK, CDR2 SYGVNS. The CDR3 covers 14 residues.

In the case of this clonotype: Since no conserved phenylalanine or tryptophan closes the CDR3, a read error is the likely cause. V is TRBV3-1 and J is TRBJ1-2; D unclear. The CDR3 is 14 residues long. The V gene's germline CDR1 is LGHDT and CDR2 YNNKEL (reference sequence). Deletions cut 0 bases from V and 5 bases from J, with 10 bases between. CDR3: CASSQDGREYGYTL. For the CDR3, the DNA is TGTGCCAGCAGCCAAGATGGGAGGGAGTATGGCTACACCCTC.